This TCR beta chain appears in the sequencing data of a study of shared clonotypes between healthy human individuals. Notes on the study in general: Estimated clonotype richness was generally higher in naive than memory subsets.

V gave up 6 bases and J gave up 2 bases, with 14 bases separating them. The germline V gene encodes CDR1 SGHKS and CDR2 YYEKEE (reference sequence). The CDR3 spans 15 residues. Sequencing was performed with immunoSEQ multiplex PCR; in TCRdb, only in-frame clones are kept and a portion is missing. The repertoire consists of about 1.5 million clones, with 95% to 97% occurring once and the leading ten covering 0.95% to 1.5%. As concerns this clone: The antigen is undetermined.

CD45RA-negative memory and CD45RA+ naive subsets were split from the CD4+ cells. This rearrangement joins TRBV5-5 to TRBJ2-2; D is perhaps TRBD2 (6 bases). Sequencing input: naive CD4+ T cells sorted from blood. The subset: CD45RA+ positively selected. The TCR originated in a man under 40 in good health. The CDR3 sequence is CASNLLGGNTGELFF. CDR3 nucleotide sequence: TGTGCCAGCAACCTGCTGGGGGGTAACACCGGGGAGCTGTTTTTT.